Reported below is one T cell receptor beta chain. Deletions cut 2 bases from V and 4 bases from J, with 4 bases between. From germline, CDR1 is MNHEY and CDR2 SVGAGI. CDR3 size: 12 residues. The data stem from a study of blood T cell repertoires in COVID-19. Study details: Some COVID-19 samples were acute and others convalescent; all came from the United States, Italy and Spain. The cDNA or gDNA used as material had been derived from T cells, B-cell-depleted T cells, or PBMCs.

TCRdb's copy holds only in-frame clones and misses some; the assay was immunoSEQ multiplex PCR. The sample consists of about 76,000 clones, around nine tenths of them appearing once. The TCR originated in a human donor in a cohort sampled during active COVID-19. The chain couples TRBV6-5 to TRBJ2-3; D unresolved. Sequencing was done on a sample of peripheral blood. The DNA of the CDR3 is TGTGCCAGCAGTTACCCCGCAGATACGCAGTATTTT. Its protein product is CASSYPADTQYF.